Listed below are T cell receptor beta chains from one sample, sequenced in a study of blood T cell repertoires in COVID-19. Here immunoSEQ multiplex PCR was the method, and the copy in TCRdb shows in-frame clones only, minus some. The data show 150,000 to 200,000 clones, around 90% seen once. The source material was peripheral blood. These TCRs come from a man aged 40-49 years with active or convalescent COVID-19. CDR3s include the opening cysteine and the closing phenylalanine or tryptophan. Fields, in order: V gene, D gene, clone size, J gene, CDR3 protein, CDR3 DNA. A D gene is named only where the DNA matches it firmly. Rows may omit the clone size; those that give it use once, few, many or a size class.

V gene: TRBV18
D gene: -
clone size: -
J gene: TRBJ2-3
CDR3 protein: CASSPFITDTQYF
CDR3 DNA: TGTGCCAGCTCCCCGTTTATCACAGATACGCAGTATTTT

V gene: TRBV6-1
D gene: -
clone size: -
J gene: TRBJ2-7
CDR3 protein: CASSEPWQGSYEQYF
CDR3 DNA: TGTGCCAGCAGTGAACCCTGGCAGGGTTCCTACGAGCAGTACTTC

V gene: TRBV5-5
D gene: -
clone size: -
J gene: TRBJ2-7
CDR3 protein: CASSRDSRYEQYF
CDR3 DNA: TGTGCCAGCAGCCGGGACTCCCGCTACGAGCAGTACTTC

V gene: TRBV10-3
D gene: TRBD2
clone size: -
J gene: TRBJ2-1
CDR3 protein: CAIRPSGPNEQFF
CDR3 DNA: TGTGCCATCAGGCCTAGCGGACCCAATGAGCAGTTCTTC

V gene: TRBV28
D gene: -
clone size: -
J gene: TRBJ2-4
CDR3 protein: CASSSFTVQYF
CDR3 DNA: TGTGCCAGCAGTTCTTTCACGGTTCAGTACTTC

V gene: TRBV11-1
D gene: TRBD1
clone size: -
J gene: TRBJ2-7
CDR3 protein: CASSYRDRVYEQYF
CDR3 DNA: TGTGCCAGCAGCTACCGGGACAGGGTCTACGAGCAGTACTTC

V gene: TRBV10-3
D gene: TRBD1
clone size: -
J gene: TRBJ2-1
CDR3 protein: CAISEGQGMNEQFF
CDR3 DNA: TGTGCCATCAGTGAGGGACAGGGGATGAATGAGCAGTTCTTC

V gene: TRBV6-1
D gene: TRBD2
clone size: -
J gene: TRBJ2-1
CDR3 protein: CASSDRSGGSYNEQFF
CDR3 DNA: TGTGCCAGCAGTGATAGGAGCGGGGGATCCTACAATGAGCAGTTCTTC

V gene: TRBV2
D gene: -
clone size: few
J gene: TRBJ2-7
CDR3 protein: CASVARTYEQYF
CDR3 DNA: TGTGCCAGCGTCGCGAGGACTTACGAGCAGTACTTC

V gene: TRBV7-9
D gene: -
clone size: -
J gene: TRBJ1-4
CDR3 protein: CASSPGGGLEKLFF
CDR3 DNA: TGTGCCAGCAGCCCGGGCGGGGGATTAGAAAAACTGTTTTTT

V gene: TRBV6-5
D gene: -
clone size: -
J gene: TRBJ2-2
CDR3 protein: CASIIGTRNTGELFF
CDR3 DNA: TGTGCCAGCATTATCGGGACAAGGAACACCGGGGAGCTGTTTTTT

V gene: TRBV5-1
D gene: -
clone size: -
J gene: TRBJ1-6
CDR3 protein: CASSLLEGQKSPLHF
CDR3 DNA: TGCGCCAGCAGCTTATTAGAGGGACAAAAATCACCCCTCCACTTT

V gene: TRBV5-8
D gene: -
clone size: -
J gene: TRBJ2-4
CDR3 protein: CASSLDAGLNIQYF
CDR3 DNA: TGTGCCAGCAGCTTGGATGCAGGACTAAACATTCAGTACTTC

V gene: TRBV7-9
D gene: -
clone size: -
J gene: TRBJ1-4
CDR3 protein: CASSSGQTSTNEKLFF
CDR3 DNA: TGTGCCAGCAGCTCGGGACAAACTTCAACTAATGAAAAACTGTTTTTT

V gene: TRBV5-1
D gene: TRBD1
clone size: -
J gene: TRBJ2-5
CDR3 protein: CASSFASGTALSQETQYF
CDR3 DNA: TGCGCCAGCAGCTTTGCCTCCGGGACAGCCCTGTCTCAAGAGACCCAGTACTTC

V gene: TRBV7-9
D gene: -
clone size: -
J gene: TRBJ1-5
CDR3 protein: CASSLGTASNQPQHF
CDR3 DNA: TGTGCCAGCAGCTTAGGAACAGCTAGCAATCAGCCCCAGCATTTT

V gene: TRBV6-5
D gene: -
clone size: once
J gene: TRBJ2-3
CDR3 protein: CASRIIQAGTDTQYF
CDR3 DNA: TGTGCCAGCAGGATAATCCAGGCGGGGACAGATACGCAGTATTTT

V gene: TRBV11-3
D gene: -
clone size: -
J gene: TRBJ2-7
CDR3 protein: CASSRQGGQYF
CDR3 DNA: TGTGCCAGCAGCCGTCAGGGGGGGCAGTACTTC

V gene: TRBV13
D gene: -
clone size: -
J gene: TRBJ2-2
CDR3 protein: CASSDLLRRDTSSNTGELFF
CDR3 DNA: TGTGCCAGCAGCGACCTCTTACGCCGCGACACCTCTTCAAACACCGGGGAGCTGTTTTTT

V gene: TRBV19
D gene: -
clone size: -
J gene: TRBJ2-2
CDR3 protein: CASSPPAPGTGELFF
CDR3 DNA: TGTGCCAGTAGTCCCCCAGCGCCCGGGACCGGGGAGCTGTTTTTT

V gene: TRBV7-2
D gene: -
clone size: -
J gene: TRBJ2-1
CDR3 protein: CASSSRETYNEQFF
CDR3 DNA: TGTGCCAGCAGCTCCCGGGAAACCTACAATGAGCAGTTCTTC

V gene: TRBV6-2/TRBV6-3
D gene: TRBD1
clone size: -
J gene: TRBJ1-5
CDR3 protein: CASSYLRGQTTVSNQPQHF
CDR3 DNA: TGTGCCAGCAGTTACCTCAGGGGGCAGACCACTGTGAGCAATCAGCCCCAGCATTTT

V gene: TRBV5-1
D gene: -
clone size: -
J gene: TRBJ2-1
CDR3 protein: CASSLTQKRDGTYNEQFF
CDR3 DNA: TGCGCCAGCAGCTTGACGCAGAAACGGGATGGGACCTACAATGAGCAGTTCTTC

V gene: TRBV13
D gene: -
clone size: few
J gene: TRBJ1-2
CDR3 protein: CASSLDAANYGYTF
CDR3 DNA: TGTGCCAGCAGCTTAGATGCAGCTAACTATGGCTACACCTTC

V gene: TRBV7-9
D gene: -
clone size: -
J gene: TRBJ1-2
CDR3 protein: CASSLAQGGYGYTF
CDR3 DNA: TGTGCCAGCAGCTTAGCGCAGGGAGGCTATGGCTACACCTTC

V gene: TRBV15
D gene: TRBD1
clone size: -
J gene: TRBJ1-6
CDR3 protein: CATSRGQGESPLHF
CDR3 DNA: TGTGCCACCAGCAGGGGACAGGGGGAATCACCCCTCCACTTT

V gene: TRBV5-1
D gene: -
clone size: -
J gene: TRBJ1-1
CDR3 protein: CASSPTDIRITEAFF
CDR3 DNA: TGCGCCAGCAGCCCGACAGACATACGGATCACTGAAGCTTTCTTT

V gene: TRBV19
D gene: TRBD1
clone size: -
J gene: TRBJ1-4
CDR3 protein: CASSIHLGPGGGWILF
CDR3 DNA: TGTGCCAGTAGTATACACCTTGGGCCAGGGGGCGGCTGGATACTTTTT

V gene: TRBV2
D gene: -
clone size: few
J gene: TRBJ1-1
CDR3 protein: CASSERGRTEAFF
CDR3 DNA: TGTGCCAGCAGTGAAAGAGGGCGGACTGAAGCTTTCTTT

V gene: TRBV18
D gene: -
clone size: -
J gene: TRBJ2-5
CDR3 protein: CASSPFRGADETQYF
CDR3 DNA: TGTGCCAGCTCACCATTCCGCGGAGCCGACGAGACCCAGTACTTC

V gene: TRBV10-3
D gene: -
clone size: -
J gene: TRBJ2-7
CDR3 protein: CAISAVKSYEQYF
CDR3 DNA: TGTGCCATCAGTGCGGTCAAATCCTACGAGCAGTACTTC

V gene: TRBV30
D gene: TRBD1
clone size: -
J gene: TRBJ1-5
CDR3 protein: CAWSRDRGNQPQHF
CDR3 DNA: TGTGCCTGGAGTCGGGACAGGGGCAATCAGCCCCAGCATTTT

V gene: TRBV14
D gene: TRBD2
clone size: once
J gene: TRBJ2-4
CDR3 protein: CASSHGTSFGIQYF
CDR3 DNA: TGTGCCAGCAGCCATGGGACTAGCTTTGGCATTCAGTACTTC

V gene: TRBV5-1
D gene: TRBD1
clone size: -
J gene: TRBJ2-2
CDR3 protein: CASSLRYRGNTGELFF
CDR3 DNA: TGCGCCAGCAGCTTGCGCTACAGGGGGAACACCGGGGAGCTGTTTTTT

V gene: TRBV19
D gene: -
clone size: -
J gene: TRBJ1-2
CDR3 protein: CASSIVDYGYTF
CDR3 DNA: TGTGCCAGTAGTATAGTAGATTATGGCTACACCTTC

V gene: TRBV6-5
D gene: TRBD2
clone size: -
J gene: TRBJ2-1
CDR3 protein: CASSSLTLGLAGEQFF
CDR3 DNA: TGTGCCAGCAGTTCCCTAACCCTTGGACTAGCGGGAGAGCAGTTCTTC

V gene: TRBV7-2
D gene: -
clone size: -
J gene: TRBJ2-3
CDR3 protein: CASSLGVPRTDTQYF
CDR3 DNA: TGTGCCAGCAGCTTGGGAGTCCCGCGCACAGATACGCAGTATTTT

V gene: TRBV29-1
D gene: -
clone size: -
J gene: TRBJ2-3
CDR3 protein: CSVEEQADTQYF
CDR3 DNA: TGCAGCGTTGAAGAGCAGGCGGATACGCAGTATTTT

V gene: TRBV9
D gene: -
clone size: -
J gene: TRBJ1-1
CDR3 protein: CASSVMAENTEAFF
CDR3 DNA: TGTGCCAGCAGCGTGATGGCGGAGAACACTGAAGCTTTCTTT

V gene: TRBV12-3/TRBV12-4
D gene: -
clone size: -
J gene: TRBJ1-4
CDR3 protein: CASRGVDEKLFF
CDR3 DNA: TGTGCCAGCAGAGGGGTGGATGAAAAACTGTTTTTT

V gene: TRBV11-3
D gene: -
clone size: -
J gene: TRBJ2-3
CDR3 protein: CASSLDHDTQYF
CDR3 DNA: TGTGCCAGCAGCTTAGATCATGATACGCAGTATTTT

V gene: TRBV19
D gene: -
clone size: -
J gene: TRBJ1-3
CDR3 protein: CASTGSGNTIYF
CDR3 DNA: TGTGCCAGTACAGGCTCTGGAAACACCATATATTTT

V gene: TRBV6-1
D gene: TRBD1
clone size: once
J gene: TRBJ2-7
CDR3 protein: CASSEAGGSYEQYF
CDR3 DNA: TGTGCCAGCAGTGAGGCAGGGGGAAGTTACGAGCAGTACTTC